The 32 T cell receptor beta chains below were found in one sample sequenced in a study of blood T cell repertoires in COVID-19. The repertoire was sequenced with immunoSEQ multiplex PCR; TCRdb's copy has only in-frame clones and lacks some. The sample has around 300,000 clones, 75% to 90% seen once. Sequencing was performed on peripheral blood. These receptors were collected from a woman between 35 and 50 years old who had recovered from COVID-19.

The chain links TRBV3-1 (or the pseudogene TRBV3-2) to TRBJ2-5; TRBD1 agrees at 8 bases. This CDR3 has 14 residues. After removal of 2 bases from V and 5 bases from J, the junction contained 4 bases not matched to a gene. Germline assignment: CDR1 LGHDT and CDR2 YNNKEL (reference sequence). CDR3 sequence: CASSQRTGWETQYF. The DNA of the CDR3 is TGTGCCAGCAGCCAACGGACAGGGTGGGAGACCCAGTACTTC.

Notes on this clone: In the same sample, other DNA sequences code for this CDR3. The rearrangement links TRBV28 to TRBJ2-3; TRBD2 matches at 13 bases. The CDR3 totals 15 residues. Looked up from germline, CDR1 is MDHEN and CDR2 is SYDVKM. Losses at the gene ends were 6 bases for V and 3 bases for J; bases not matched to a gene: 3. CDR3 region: CASSPGLAGTDTQYF. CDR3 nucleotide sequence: TGTGCCAGCAGCCCGGGACTAGCGGGGACAGATACGCAGTATTTT.

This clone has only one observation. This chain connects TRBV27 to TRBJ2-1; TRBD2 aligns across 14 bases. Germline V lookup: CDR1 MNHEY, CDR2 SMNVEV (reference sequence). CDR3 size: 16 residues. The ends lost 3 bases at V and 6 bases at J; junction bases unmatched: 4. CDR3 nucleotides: TGTGCCAGCAGTTTCTTGGGACTAGCGGGAGCCAATGAGCAGTTCTTC. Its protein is CASSFLGLAGANEQFF.

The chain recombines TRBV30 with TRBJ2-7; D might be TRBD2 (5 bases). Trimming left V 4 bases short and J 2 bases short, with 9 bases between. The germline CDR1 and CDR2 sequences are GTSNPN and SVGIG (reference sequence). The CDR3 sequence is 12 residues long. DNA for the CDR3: TGTGCCTGGACGGGGAGCACCTACGAGCAGTACTTC. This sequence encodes CAWTGSTYEQYF.

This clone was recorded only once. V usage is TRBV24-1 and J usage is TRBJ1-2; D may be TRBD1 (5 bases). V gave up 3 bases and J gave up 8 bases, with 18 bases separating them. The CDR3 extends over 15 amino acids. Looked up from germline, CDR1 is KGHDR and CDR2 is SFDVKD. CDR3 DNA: TGTGCCACCAGTGATAGAAGGGGCTCCGTAACAGGCTACACCTTC. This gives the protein CATSDRRGSVTGYTF.

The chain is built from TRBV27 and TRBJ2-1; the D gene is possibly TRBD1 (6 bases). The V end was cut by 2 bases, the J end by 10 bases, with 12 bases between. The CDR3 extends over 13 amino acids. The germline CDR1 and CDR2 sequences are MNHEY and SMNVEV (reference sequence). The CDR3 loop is CASSLSRTGEQFF. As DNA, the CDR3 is TGTGCCAGCAGTTTAAGCAGAACAGGGGAGCAGTTCTTC.

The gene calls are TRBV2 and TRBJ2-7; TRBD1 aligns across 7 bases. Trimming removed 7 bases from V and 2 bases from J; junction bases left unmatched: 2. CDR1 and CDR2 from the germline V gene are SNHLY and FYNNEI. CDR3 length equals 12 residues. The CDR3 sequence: CASTDRTYEQYF. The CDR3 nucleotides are TGTGCCAGCACGGACAGGACCTACGAGCAGTACTTC. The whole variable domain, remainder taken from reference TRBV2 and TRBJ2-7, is EPEVTQTPSHQVTQMGQEVILRCVPISNHLYFYWYRQILGQKVEFLVSFYNNEISEKSEIFDDQFSVERPDGSNFTLKIRSTKLEDSAMYFCASTDRTYEQYFGPGTRLTVT.

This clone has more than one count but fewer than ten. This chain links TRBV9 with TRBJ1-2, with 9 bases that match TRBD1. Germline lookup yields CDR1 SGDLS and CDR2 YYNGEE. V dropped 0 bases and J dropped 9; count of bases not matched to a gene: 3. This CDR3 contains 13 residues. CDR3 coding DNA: TGTGCCAGCAGCGTAGGACAGGGGGAACGCTACACCTTC. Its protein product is CASSVGQGERYTF. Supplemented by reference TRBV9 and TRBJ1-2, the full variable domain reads DSGVTQTPKHLITATGQRVTLRCSPRSGDLSVYWYQQSLDQGLQFLIQYYNGEERAKGNILERFSAQQFPDLHSELNLSSLELGDSALYFCASSVGQGERYTFGSGTRLTVV.

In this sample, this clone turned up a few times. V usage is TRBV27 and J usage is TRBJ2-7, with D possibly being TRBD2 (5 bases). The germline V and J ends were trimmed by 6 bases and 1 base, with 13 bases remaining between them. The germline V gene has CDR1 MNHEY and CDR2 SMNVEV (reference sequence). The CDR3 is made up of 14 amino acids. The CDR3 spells CASSPLPGSYEQYF. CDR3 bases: TGTGCCAGCAGCCCCTTACCGGGGTCCTACGAGCAGTACTTC.

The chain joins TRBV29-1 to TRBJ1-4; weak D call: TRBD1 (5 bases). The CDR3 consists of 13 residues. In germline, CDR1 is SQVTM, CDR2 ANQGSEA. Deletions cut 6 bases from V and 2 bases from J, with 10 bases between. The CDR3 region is CSVTGETNEKLFF. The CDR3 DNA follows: TGCAGCGTAACAGGCGAGACTAATGAAAAACTGTTTTTT.

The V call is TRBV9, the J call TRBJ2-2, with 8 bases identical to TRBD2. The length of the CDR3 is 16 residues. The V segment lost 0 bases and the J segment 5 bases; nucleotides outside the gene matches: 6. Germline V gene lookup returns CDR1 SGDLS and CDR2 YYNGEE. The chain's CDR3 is CASSVVPSGWTGELFF. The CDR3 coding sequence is TGTGCCAGCAGCGTAGTCCCTAGCGGGTGGACCGGGGAGCTGTTTTTT.

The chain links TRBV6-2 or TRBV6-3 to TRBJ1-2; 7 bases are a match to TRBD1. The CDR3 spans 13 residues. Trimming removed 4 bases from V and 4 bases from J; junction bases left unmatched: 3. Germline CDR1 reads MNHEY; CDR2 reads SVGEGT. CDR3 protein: CASSSRDSYGYTF. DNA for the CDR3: TGTGCCAGCAGTTCCCGGGACAGCTATGGCTACACCTTC.

Here the CDR3 reads CASSQRDRGGEQYF. The CDR3 region has the DNA TGTGCCAGCAGCCAAAGGGACAGGGGCGGCGAGCAGTACTTC. The chain joins TRBV3-1 (or the pseudogene TRBV3-2) to TRBJ2-7; the match to TRBD1 covers 10 bases. This CDR3 is 14 amino acids long. From germline, CDR1 is LGHDT and CDR2 YNNKEL (reference sequence). With 2 bases clipped from V and 6 bases from J, the junction kept 4 bases outside the gene matches.

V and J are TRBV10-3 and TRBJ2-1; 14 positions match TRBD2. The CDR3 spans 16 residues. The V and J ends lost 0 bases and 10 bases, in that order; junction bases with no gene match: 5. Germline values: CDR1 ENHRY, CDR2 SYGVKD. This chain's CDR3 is CAISESAGLAGDEQFF. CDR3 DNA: TGTGCCATCAGTGAGTCGGCGGGACTAGCGGGAGACGAGCAGTTCTTC.

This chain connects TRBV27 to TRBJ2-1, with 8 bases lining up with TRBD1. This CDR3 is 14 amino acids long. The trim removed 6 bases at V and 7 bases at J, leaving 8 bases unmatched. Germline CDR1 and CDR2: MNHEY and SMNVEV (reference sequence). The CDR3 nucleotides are TGTGCCAGCAGGCGGCAGGGGGCGAAAAATGAGCAGTTCTTC. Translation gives CASRRQGAKNEQFF.

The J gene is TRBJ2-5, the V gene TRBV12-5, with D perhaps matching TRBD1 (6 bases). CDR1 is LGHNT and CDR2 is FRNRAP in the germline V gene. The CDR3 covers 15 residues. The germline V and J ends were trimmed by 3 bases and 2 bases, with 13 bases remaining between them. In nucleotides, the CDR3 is TGTGCTAGTGGTTTATTAGGGGGATCACAAGAGACCCAGTACTTC. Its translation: CASGLLGGSQETQYF.

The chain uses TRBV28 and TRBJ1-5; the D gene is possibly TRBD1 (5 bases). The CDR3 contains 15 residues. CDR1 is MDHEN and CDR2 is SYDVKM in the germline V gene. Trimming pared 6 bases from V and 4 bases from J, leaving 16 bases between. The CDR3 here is CASREPGRGNQPQHF. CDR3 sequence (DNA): TGTGCCAGCAGGGAGCCGGGACGGGGGAATCAGCCCCAGCATTTT.

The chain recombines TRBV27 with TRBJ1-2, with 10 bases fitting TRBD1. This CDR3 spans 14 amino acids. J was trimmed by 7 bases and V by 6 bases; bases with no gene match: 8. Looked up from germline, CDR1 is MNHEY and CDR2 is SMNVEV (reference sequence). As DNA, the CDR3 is TGTGCCAGCAGCCGAGGGACAGGGGAATCTGGCTACACCTTC. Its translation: CASSRGTGESGYTF.

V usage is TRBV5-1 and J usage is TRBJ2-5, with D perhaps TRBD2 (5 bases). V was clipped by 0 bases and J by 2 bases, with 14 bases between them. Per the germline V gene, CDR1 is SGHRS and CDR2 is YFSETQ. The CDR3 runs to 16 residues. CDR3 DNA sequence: TGCGCCAGCAGCTTGGGGTTGGGAGAAGCGCAAGAGACCCAGTACTTC. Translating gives CASSLGLGEAQETQYF.

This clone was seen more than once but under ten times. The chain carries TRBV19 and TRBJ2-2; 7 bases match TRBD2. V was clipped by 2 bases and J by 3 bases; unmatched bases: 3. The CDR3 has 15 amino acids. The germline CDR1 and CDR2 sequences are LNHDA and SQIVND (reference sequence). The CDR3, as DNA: TGTGCCAGTAGTATAAGACTAGCTGACACCGGGGAGCTGTTTTTT. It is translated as CASSIRLADTGELFF.

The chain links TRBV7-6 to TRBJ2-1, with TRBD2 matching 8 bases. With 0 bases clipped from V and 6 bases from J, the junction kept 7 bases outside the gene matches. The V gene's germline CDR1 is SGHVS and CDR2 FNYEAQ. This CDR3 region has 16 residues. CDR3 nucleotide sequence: TGTGCCAGCAGCTTAGCGTTTTTTAGCGGGACCAATGAGCAGTTCTTC. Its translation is CASSLAFFSGTNEQFF. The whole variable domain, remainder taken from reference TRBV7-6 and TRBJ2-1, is GAGVSQSPRYKVTKRGQDVALRCDPISGHVSLYWYRQALGQGPEFLTYFNYEAQQDKSGLPNDRFSAERPEGSISTLTIQRTEQRDSAMYRCASSLAFFSGTNEQFFGPGTRLTVL.

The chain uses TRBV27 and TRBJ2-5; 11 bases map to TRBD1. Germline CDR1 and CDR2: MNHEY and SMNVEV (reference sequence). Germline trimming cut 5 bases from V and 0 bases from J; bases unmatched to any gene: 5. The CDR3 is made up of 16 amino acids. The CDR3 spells CASSPRTGGHQETQYF. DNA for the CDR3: TGTGCCAGCAGTCCCCGGACAGGGGGCCACCAAGAGACCCAGTACTTC.

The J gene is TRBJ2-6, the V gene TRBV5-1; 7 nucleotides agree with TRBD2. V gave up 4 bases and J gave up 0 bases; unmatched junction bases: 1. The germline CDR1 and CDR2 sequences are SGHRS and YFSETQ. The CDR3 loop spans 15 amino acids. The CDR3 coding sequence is TGCGCCAGCAGCCGGGGGGACTCTGGGGCCAACGTCCTGACTTTC. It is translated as CASSRGDSGANVLTF.

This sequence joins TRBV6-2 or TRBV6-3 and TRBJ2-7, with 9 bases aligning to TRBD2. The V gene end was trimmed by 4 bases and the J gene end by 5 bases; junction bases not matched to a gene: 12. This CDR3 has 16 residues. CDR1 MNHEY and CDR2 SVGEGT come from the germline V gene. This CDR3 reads CASSWVSGSTMDEQYF. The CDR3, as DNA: TGTGCCAGCAGTTGGGTTAGCGGGAGTACCATGGACGAGCAGTACTTC.

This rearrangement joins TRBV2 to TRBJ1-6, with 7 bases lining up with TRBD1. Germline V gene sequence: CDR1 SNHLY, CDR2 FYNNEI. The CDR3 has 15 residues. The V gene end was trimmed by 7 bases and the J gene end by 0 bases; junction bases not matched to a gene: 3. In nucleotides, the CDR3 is TGTGCCAGCAAACAGGGGAGCTCCTATAATTCACCCCTCCACTTT. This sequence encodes CASKQGSSYNSPLHF.

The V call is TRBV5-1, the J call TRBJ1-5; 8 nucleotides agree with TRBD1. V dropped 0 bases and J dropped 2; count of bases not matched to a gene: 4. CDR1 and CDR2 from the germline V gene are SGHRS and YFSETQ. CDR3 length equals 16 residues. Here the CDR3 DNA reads TGCGCCAGCAGCTTGGGACAGGGACAGGGCAATCAGCCCCAGCATTTT. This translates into CASSLGQGQGNQPQHF.

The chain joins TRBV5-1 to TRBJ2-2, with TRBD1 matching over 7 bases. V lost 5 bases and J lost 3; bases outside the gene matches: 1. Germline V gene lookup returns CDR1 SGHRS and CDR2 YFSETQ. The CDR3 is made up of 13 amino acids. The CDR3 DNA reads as TGCGCCAGCAGAACAGGGGACACCGGGGAGCTGTTTTTT. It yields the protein CASRTGDTGELFF.

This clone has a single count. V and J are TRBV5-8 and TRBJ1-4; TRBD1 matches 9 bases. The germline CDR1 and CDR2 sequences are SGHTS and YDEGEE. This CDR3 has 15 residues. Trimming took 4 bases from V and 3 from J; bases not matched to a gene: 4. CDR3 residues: CASSMTGGSNEKLFF. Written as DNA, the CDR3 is TGTGCCAGCAGCATGACAGGGGGATCTAATGAAAAACTGTTTTTT.

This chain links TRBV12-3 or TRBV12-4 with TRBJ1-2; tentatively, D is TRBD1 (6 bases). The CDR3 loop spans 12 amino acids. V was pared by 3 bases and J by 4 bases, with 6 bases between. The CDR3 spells CASSLGAYGYTF. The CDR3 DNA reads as TGTGCCAGCAGTTTGGGGGCCTATGGCTACACCTTC.

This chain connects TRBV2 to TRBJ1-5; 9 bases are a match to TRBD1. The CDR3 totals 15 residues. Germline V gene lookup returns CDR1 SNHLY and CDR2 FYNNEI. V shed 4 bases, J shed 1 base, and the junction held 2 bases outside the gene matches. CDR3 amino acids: CASSGTGASNQPQHF. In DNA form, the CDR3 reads TGTGCCAGCAGTGGGACAGGGGCGAGCAATCAGCCCCAGCATTTT.

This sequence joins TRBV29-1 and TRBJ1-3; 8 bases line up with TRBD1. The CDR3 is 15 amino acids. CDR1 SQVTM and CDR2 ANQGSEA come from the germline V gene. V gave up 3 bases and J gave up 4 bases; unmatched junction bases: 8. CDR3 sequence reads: CSVEAQDRVGNTIYF. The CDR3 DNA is TGCAGCGTTGAGGCCCAGGACAGGGTCGGAAACACCATATATTTT.

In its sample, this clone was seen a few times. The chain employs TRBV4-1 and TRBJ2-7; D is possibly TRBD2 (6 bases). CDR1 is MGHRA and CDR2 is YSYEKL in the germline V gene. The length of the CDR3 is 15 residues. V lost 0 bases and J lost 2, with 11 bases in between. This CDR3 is CASSQEGGIAYEQYF. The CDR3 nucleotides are TGCGCCAGCAGCCAAGAAGGCGGGATCGCCTACGAGCAGTACTTC.